The sequence of this T cell receptor (beta chain) was determined in a study of cytomegalovirus exposure and HLA in healthy donors. Study-wide background: It was reported in a later analysis that the 90 to 150 validation repertoires used the same platform as the roughly 700 first-cohort repertoires.

Regarding this clone: Its target is unknown.

Broader study findings: Researchers counted roughly 150 TCR beta chains as cytomegalovirus-associated.

Sequencing was performed with immunoSEQ multiplex PCR; in TCRdb, only in-frame clones are kept and a portion is missing. The sample has tens of thousands of clones, around nine tenths seen once. V lost 4 bases to trimming and J lost 4 bases; unmatched junction nucleotides: 7. Germline assignment: CDR1 GTSNPN and CDR2 SVGIG (reference sequence). This CDR3 has 14 amino acids. The donors formed part of the approximately 130-subject validation cohort, distinct from the approximately 670-subject first cohort. The sequence derives from a woman aged 18 to 35 in good health and CMV-seropositive. The sample consisted of PBMCs. This chain links TRBV30 with TRBJ2-5; 9 bases are a match to TRBD1. This CDR3 reads CAWNDRGSGETQYF. CDR3 in DNA: TGTGCCTGGAACGACAGGGGGTCTGGAGAGACCCAGTACTTC.